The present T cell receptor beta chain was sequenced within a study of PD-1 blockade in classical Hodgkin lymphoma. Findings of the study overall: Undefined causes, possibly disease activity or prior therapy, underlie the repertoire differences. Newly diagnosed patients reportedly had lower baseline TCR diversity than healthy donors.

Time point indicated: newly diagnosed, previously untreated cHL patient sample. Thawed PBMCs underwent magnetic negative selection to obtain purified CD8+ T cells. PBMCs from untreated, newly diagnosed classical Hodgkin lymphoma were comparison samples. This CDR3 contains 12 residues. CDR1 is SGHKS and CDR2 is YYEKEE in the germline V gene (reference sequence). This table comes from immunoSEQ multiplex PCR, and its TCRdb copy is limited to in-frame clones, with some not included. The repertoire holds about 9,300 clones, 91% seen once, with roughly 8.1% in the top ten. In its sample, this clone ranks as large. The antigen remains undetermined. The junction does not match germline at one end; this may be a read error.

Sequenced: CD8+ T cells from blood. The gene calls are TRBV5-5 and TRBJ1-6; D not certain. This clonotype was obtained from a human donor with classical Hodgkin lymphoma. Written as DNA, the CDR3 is TGTGCCAGCAGTTTGGGTTCGCCACCCCTCCACTTT. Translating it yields CASSLGSPPLHF.